The rows below give T cell receptor beta chains drawn from one sample of a study of response to subunit inactivated influenza vaccine. TCRdb called the RT-PCR reads again in MiXCR, with one record for every CDR3 protein. Here the sample spans about 520,000 distinct CDR3 sequences, 6.5% to 8% being singletons. This specimen consisted of PBMCs from blood, obtained roughly 24 months after vaccination. The receptors were gathered from a man aged 45 to 75 who received an inactivated influenza vaccine. CDR3s leave out the opening cysteine and the closing phenylalanine or tryptophan. A row's size may be missing; if present it is once, few, many or a size class.

V,size,CDR3
TRBV7-2,-,ASSLEGRQGGYEQY
TRBV20-1,-,SARETGNTGELF
TRBV6-1,-,VSSGLAGYTQY
TRBV29-1,-,SVGRGTQETQY
TRBV4-2,many,ASSQDTGGGANTGELF
TRBV15,many,ATSRDLGGITYNEQF
TRBV6-2/TRBV6-3,many,ASSRGSLYNEQF
TRBV29-1,many,SVGGRATNEKLF
TRBV7-9,many,ASSLSLNTEAF
TRBV29-1,few,SVERQKDNQPQH
TRBV3-1,-,ASSQGSTETQY
TRBV4-3,-,ASSQNGRGQETQY
TRBV6-2/TRBV6-3,few,ASSGRVYNEQF
TRBV4-1,many,ASSQARLAGGNEQF
TRBV7-2,few,ASSTGLYEQY
TRBV29-1,-,SVVVSVTDTQY
TRBV10-3,-,AITRDRGEKLF
TRBV12-3/TRBV12-4,many,ASTATSGTFGDEQF
TRBV5-1,few,ASSRTRGFTEAF
TRBV4-3,-,ASSQEPSRSTEAF
TRBV20-1,many,SARGTGTLTGELF
TRBV12-3/TRBV12-4,-,ASRGTSGERETGELF
TRBV7-2,few,ASSKETGGGTEAF
TRBV7-9,many,ASSSLRLATYNEQF
TRBV28,few,ASRLRTGSLNEQF
TRBV4-2,many,ASSQEPRGRETQY
TRBV7-2,few,ASTRRGGLREQY
TRBV11-2,-,ASSLRWNTEAF
TRBV29-1,many,SVRPGTGANRLQETQY
TRBV3-1,-,ASSQAAGGPQETQY
TRBV10-3,-,AISESGGLAPFEQY
TRBV14,many,ASSPLAGGSYEQY
TRBV5-1,few,ASSLGVQDTQY
TRBV20-1,-,SARDSGEQF
TRBV6-2/TRBV6-3,many,ASSYGSDLVETQY
TRBV20-1,-,SARYPGGQGRDAF
TRBV27,few,ASSLYRTTNYGYT
TRBV9,many,ASSVATGTSWGEQF
TRBV11-1,few,ASSETSGKTYEQY